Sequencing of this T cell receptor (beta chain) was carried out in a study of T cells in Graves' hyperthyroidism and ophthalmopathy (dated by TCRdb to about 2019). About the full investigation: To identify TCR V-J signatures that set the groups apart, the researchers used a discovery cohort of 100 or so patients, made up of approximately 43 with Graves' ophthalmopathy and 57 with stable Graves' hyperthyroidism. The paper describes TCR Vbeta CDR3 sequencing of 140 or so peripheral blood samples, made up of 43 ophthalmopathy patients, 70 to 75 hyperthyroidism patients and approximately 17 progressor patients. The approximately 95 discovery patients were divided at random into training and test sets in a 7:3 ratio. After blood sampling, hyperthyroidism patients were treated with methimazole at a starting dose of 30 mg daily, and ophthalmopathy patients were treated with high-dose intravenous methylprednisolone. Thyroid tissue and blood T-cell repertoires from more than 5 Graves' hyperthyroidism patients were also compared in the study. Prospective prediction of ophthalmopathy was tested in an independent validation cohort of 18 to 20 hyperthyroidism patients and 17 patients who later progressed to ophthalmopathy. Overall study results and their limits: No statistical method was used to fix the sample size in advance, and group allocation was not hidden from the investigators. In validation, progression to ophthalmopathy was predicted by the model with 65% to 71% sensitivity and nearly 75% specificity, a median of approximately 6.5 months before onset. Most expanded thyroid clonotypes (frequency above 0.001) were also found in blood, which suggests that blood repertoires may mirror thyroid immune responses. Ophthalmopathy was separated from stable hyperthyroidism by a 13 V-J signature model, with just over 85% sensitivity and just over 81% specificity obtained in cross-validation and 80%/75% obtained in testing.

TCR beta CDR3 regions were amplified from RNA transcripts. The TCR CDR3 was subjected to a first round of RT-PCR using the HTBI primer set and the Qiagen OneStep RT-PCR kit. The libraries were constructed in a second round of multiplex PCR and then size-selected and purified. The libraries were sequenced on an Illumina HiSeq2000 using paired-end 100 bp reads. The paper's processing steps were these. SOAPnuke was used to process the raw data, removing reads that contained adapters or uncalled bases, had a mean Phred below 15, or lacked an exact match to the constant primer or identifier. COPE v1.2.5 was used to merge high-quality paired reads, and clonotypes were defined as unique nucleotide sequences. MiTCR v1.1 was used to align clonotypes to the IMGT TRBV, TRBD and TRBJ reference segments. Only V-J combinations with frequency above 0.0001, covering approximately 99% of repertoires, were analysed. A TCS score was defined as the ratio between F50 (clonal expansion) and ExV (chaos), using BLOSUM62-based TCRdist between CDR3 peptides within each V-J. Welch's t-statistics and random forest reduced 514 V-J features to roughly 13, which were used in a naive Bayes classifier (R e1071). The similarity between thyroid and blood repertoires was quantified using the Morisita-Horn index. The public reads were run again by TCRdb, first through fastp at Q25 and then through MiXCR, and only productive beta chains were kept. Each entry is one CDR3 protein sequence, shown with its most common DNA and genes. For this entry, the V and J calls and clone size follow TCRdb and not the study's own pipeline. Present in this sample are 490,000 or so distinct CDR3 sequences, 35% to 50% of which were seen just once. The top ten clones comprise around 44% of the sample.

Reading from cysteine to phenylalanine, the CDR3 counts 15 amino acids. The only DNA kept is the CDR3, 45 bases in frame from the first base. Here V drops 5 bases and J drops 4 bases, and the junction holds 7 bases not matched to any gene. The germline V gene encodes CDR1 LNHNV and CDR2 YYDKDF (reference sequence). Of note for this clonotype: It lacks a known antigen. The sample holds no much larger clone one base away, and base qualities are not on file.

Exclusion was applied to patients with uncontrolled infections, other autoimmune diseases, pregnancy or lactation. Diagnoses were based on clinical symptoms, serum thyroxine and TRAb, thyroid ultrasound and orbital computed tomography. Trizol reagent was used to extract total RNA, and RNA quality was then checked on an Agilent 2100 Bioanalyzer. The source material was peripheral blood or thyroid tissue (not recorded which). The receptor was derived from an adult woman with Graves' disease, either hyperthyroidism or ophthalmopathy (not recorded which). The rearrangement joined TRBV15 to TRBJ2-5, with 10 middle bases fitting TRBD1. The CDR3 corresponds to CATSGRTGGGETQYF. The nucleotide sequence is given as TGTGCCACCAGCGGACGGACAGGGGGAGGAGAGACCCAGTACTTC. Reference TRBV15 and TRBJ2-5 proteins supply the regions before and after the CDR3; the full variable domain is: DAMVIQNPRYQVTQFGKPVTLSCSQTLNHNVMYWYQQKSSQAPKLLFHYYDKDFNNEADTPDNFQSRRPNTSFCFLDIRSPGLGDTAMYLCATSGRTGGGETQYFGPGTRLLVL.